Listed below are T cell receptor beta chains from one sample, sequenced in a study of shared T cell receptors in the human thymus. Only in-frame clones appear in the TCRdb table, and some are missing; sequencing was by immunoSEQ multiplex PCR. The data show roughly 500,000 clones, with around three quarters seen just once and 0.013% held by the top ten. A further study also used this sample, focusing on human thymus T cells.

Input material: thymocytes. The receptors stem from a boy under three years old with a congenital heart defect. Each CDR3 is given with its conserved first and last residue. The D gene is left open where the match is weak. Only some rows state a clone size, as once, few, many or a class for expanded clones.

V	D	size	J	length	DNA	CDR3
TRBV11-2	NA	NA	TRBJ1-4	15	TGTGCCAGCAGCTTAGTCCAAGACTATAATGAAAAACTGTTTTTT	CASSLVQDYNEKLFF
TRBV4-3	NA	NA	TRBJ1-2	13	TGCGCCAGCAGCCAAGATGCAGGGGCTGGCTACACCTTC	CASSQDAGAGYTF
TRBV5-5	TRBD1	NA	TRBJ1-2	14	TGTGCCAGCACCCCGCCCGGGACAGAAGAGGGCTACACCTTC	CASTPPGTEEGYTF
TRBV25-1	NA	NA	TRBJ2-2	14	TGTGCCAGCAGTAGGGACTTGCACACCGGGGAGCTGTTTTTT	CASSRDLHTGELFF
TRBV7-9	NA	NA	TRBJ1-4	16	TGTGCCAGCAGCGCACTTTGGGGAGGGACGGATGAAAAACTGTTTTTT	CASSALWGGTDEKLFF
TRBV6-1	TRBD2	NA	TRBJ2-4	17	TGTGCCAGCAGTGAACTATGGACTAGCTCGGTCAAAAACATTCAGTACTTC	CASSELWTSSVKNIQYF
TRBV28	TRBD2	few	TRBJ2-7	16	TGTGCCAGCAGTTCGGGACTAGCGGGAGGAGCTTACGAGCAGTACTTC	CASSSGLAGGAYEQYF
TRBV7-2	TRBD2	NA	TRBJ2-7	16	TGTGCCAGCAGCTCCGGGACTAGCGGAAAGGTCCACGAGCAGTACTTC	CASSSGTSGKVHEQYF
TRBV11-2	TRBD1	NA	TRBJ2-1	12	TGTGCCAGCAGCCTAGGGACAGGCGAGCAGTTCTTC	CASSLGTGEQFF
TRBV7-2	NA	NA	TRBJ2-3	15	TGTGCCAGCAGCTTAGATACAGGGCGCACAGATACGCAGTATTTT	CASSLDTGRTDTQYF
TRBV4-3	NA	NA	TRBJ1-2	14	TGCGCCAGCAGCCAAGGGCGCGGGACGTGGGGCTACACCTTC	CASSQGRGTWGYTF
TRBV6-6	NA	NA	TRBJ2-1	13	TGTGCCAGCAGTAACAGGATCTACAATGAGCAGTTCTTC	CASSNRIYNEQFF
TRBV30	NA	few	TRBJ2-7	16	TGTGCCTGGAATCTAAGACAGGCCGTAGAGGGCAACGAGCAGTACTTC	CAWNLRQAVEGNEQYF
TRBV19	NA	NA	TRBJ1-1	14	TGTGCCAGTAGGGGGCGCCTAAGGAACACTGAAGCTTTCTTT	CASRGRLRNTEAFF
TRBV6-4	TRBD1	few	TRBJ1-1	13	TGTGCCAGCAGCCTGGACAGGGGAACTGAAGCTTTCTTT	CASSLDRGTEAFF
TRBV9	TRBD2	NA	TRBJ2-1	15	TGTGCCAGCAGCCCCTTCCGGACTAGCGACAATGAGCAGTTCTTC	CASSPFRTSDNEQFF
TRBV5-1	TRBD2	NA	TRBJ2-7	15	TGCGCCAGCAGCGGAGGACTAGCGGGACATTACGAGCAGTACTTC	CASSGGLAGHYEQYF
TRBV18	NA	NA	TRBJ1-3	16	TGTGCCAGCTGCCGAGCAGGACACTTCTCTGGAAACACCATATATTTT	CASCRAGHFSGNTIYF
TRBV7-8	NA	NA	TRBJ1-2	12	TGTGCCAGCAGCCGTCTGGGGGGGGCCCACACCTTC	CASSRLGGAHTF
TRBV6-1	TRBD1	NA	TRBJ2-7	18	TGTGCCAGCAGTGAAGCGCCAACTTTCATACAGGGGGCCAACGAGCAGTACTTC	CASSEAPTFIQGANEQYF
TRBV21-1	NA	NA	TRBJ2-1	18	TGTGCCAGCAGCCCAAACCGGACTAGCGGGATTACCCACAATGAGCAGTTCTTC	CASSPNRTSGITHNEQFF
TRBV30	NA	NA	TRBJ2-2	18	TGTGCCTGGAGTGTAAGCCCCGGCGGTAGGAGGAACCCCGGGGAGCTGTTTTTT	CAWSVSPGGRRNPGELFF
TRBV6-4	TRBD2	NA	TRBJ2-3	16	TGTGCCAGCAGTGACGGCCAGCGGGGAAGCACAGATACGCAGTATTTT	CASSDGQRGSTDTQYF
TRBV6-5	NA	NA	TRBJ1-1	13	TGTGCCAGCAGTTTTCGAGGTAACACTGAAGCTTTCTTT	CASSFRGNTEAFF
TRBV2	NA	NA	TRBJ2-7	12	TGTGCCAGCAGTGAAAGTCCGGACGAGCAGTACTTC	CASSESPDEQYF
TRBV11-2	TRBD2	NA	TRBJ2-5	18	TGTGCCAGCAGCTGCCTCGGGGACGGGAGGCCTCGCGGGGAGACCCAGTACTTC	CASSCLGDGRPRGETQYF
TRBV2	TRBD2	NA	TRBJ2-1	15	TGTGCCACCTCAAGACTAGCGGGAGGAGGCAATGAGCAGTTCTTC	CATSRLAGGGNEQFF
TRBV5-4	TRBD1	NA	TRBJ2-6	17	TGTGCCAGCAGCTTGGACAGGGGGTTCTCTGGGGCCAACGTCCTGACTTTC	CASSLDRGFSGANVLTF
TRBV7-8	TRBD2	NA	TRBJ2-1	16	TGTGCCAGCAGCCTACCCCTAGCGGCCTCCTACAATGAGCAGTTCTTC	CASSLPLAASYNEQFF
TRBV9	TRBD1	NA	TRBJ1-2	16	TGTGCCAGCAGCGTAGAAAGGGACAGGGGGCCTGGTGGCTACACCTTC	CASSVERDRGPGGYTF
TRBV29-1	TRBD1	NA	TRBJ1-2	14	TGCAGCATTACCGGGACAGGGGGAGACTATGGCTACACCTTC	CSITGTGGDYGYTF
TRBV9	TRBD2	NA	TRBJ2-5	16	TGTGCCAGCAGCGTCTTTCTAGCGGGAGTGAAAGAGACCCAGTACTTC	CASSVFLAGVKETQYF
TRBV6-1	TRBD1	NA	TRBJ2-7	14	TGTGCCAGCAGTGTTGGGACAGGGGGCTCCGAGCAGTACTTC	CASSVGTGGSEQYF
TRBV28	TRBD1	NA	TRBJ2-7	15	TGTGCCAGCAGTTTTCCCCCGGGACAGCCCTACGAGCAGTACTTC	CASSFPPGQPYEQYF
TRBV7-9	TRBD1	NA	TRBJ2-7	15	TGTGCCAGCAGCGCCTCGACAGGGAATGACTACGAGCAGTACTTC	CASSASTGNDYEQYF
TRBV10-1	TRBD2	NA	TRBJ2-1	15	TGCGCCAGCAGTGAGCGGACTAGCGGGGGGGATGAGCAGTTCTTC	CASSERTSGGDEQFF
TRBV6-1	NA	NA	TRBJ2-1	12	TGTGCCACCCAAACACCCTACAATGAGCAGTTCTTC	CATQTPYNEQFF
TRBV7-9	NA	NA	TRBJ2-1	13	TGTGCCAGCAGCTTTACGGGAAACAATGAGCAGTTCTTC	CASSFTGNNEQFF
TRBV27	NA	NA	TRBJ1-1	13	TGTGCCAGCAGTGCCCAGGGGCTCACTGAAGCTTTCTTT	CASSAQGLTEAFF
TRBV7-3	NA	NA	TRBJ2-3	16	TGTGCCAGCAGCTTAGCGGGGGCCCGTAGCACAGATACGCAGTATTTT	CASSLAGARSTDTQYF
TRBV10-3	NA	NA	TRBJ2-7	14	TGTGCCATCAATCCAGGGCACCCTTCCTACGAGCAGTACTTC	CAINPGHPSYEQYF
TRBV28	TRBD2	once	TRBJ2-5	17	TGTGCCAGCAGCCAACCCCCCCTAGCGGGAGGGCAAGAGACCCAGTACTTC	CASSQPPLAGGQETQYF
TRBV28	NA	NA	TRBJ1-1	15	TGTGCCAGCAGTTTATCAGGGGTGGGTGGCACTGAAGCTTTCTTT	CASSLSGVGGTEAFF
TRBV7-2	TRBD2	NA	TRBJ2-1	17	TGTGCCAGCAGCCCACGAATCGGGACTAGCAGGAACAATGAGCAGTTCTTC	CASSPRIGTSRNNEQFF
TRBV28	NA	NA	TRBJ1-5	15	TGTGCCAGCAGCCCAACAGGGAACGGCAATCAGCCCCAGCATTTT	CASSPTGNGNQPQHF
TRBV5-6	NA	once	TRBJ2-1	14	TGTGCCAGCAGCCCTCTCCCTAAATACAATGAGCAGTTCTTC	CASSPLPKYNEQFF
TRBV5-6	TRBD2	NA	TRBJ2-7	16	TGTGCCAGCAGCCCGTGGGGGCGGGAGGTCACCTACGAGCAGTACTTC	CASSPWGREVTYEQYF
TRBV5-1	NA	NA	TRBJ1-1	15	TGCGCCAGCAGCTTGGAAACACCGAAGAACACTGAAGCTTTCTTT	CASSLETPKNTEAFF
TRBV23-1	NA	NA	TRBJ2-3	17	TGCGCCAGCAGTCCCACTTCGGGAAGGTCCGTCACAGATACGCAGTATTTT	CASSPTSGRSVTDTQYF
TRBV5-6	TRBD1	NA	TRBJ1-2	14	TGTGCCAGCAGCTACGGGGACAGCGCCTATGGCTACACCTTC	CASSYGDSAYGYTF
TRBV7-9	TRBD2	NA	TRBJ2-2	15	TGTGCCAGCAGTCGCCCGGGAGGGCCGAGCGGGGAGCTGTTTTTT	CASSRPGGPSGELFF
TRBV6-6	TRBD1	few	TRBJ1-4	16	TGTGCCAGCAGTTACCGGACAGGAGCAACTAATGAAAAACTGTTTTTT	CASSYRTGATNEKLFF
TRBV7-6	NA	once	TRBJ2-6	17	TGTGCCAGCAGCTCCAACAGGTCAGGCTCTGGGGCCAACGTCCTGACTTTC	CASSSNRSGSGANVLTF
TRBV7-9	NA	few	TRBJ2-7	14	TGTGCCAGCAGCTTTGGCAGGGGCGTCTACGAGCAGTACTTC	CASSFGRGVYEQYF
TRBV6-5	TRBD1	NA	TRBJ2-3	15	TGTGCCAGCAGTGGATGGGACAGGGGTTCAGATACGCAGTATTTT	CASSGWDRGSDTQYF
TRBV4-3	TRBD2	NA	TRBJ2-7	18	TGCGCCAGCAGCCAGCTTGGCTTGTCTGCGGGAGGGGTCTACGAGCAGTACTTC	CASSQLGLSAGGVYEQYF
TRBV4-3	NA	NA	TRBJ2-7	16	TGCGCCAGCAGCCAAGCCCTAGCGACAACCCTCTACGAGCAGTACTTC	CASSQALATTLYEQYF